A selection of T cell receptor beta chains follows, all from one sample in a study of OX40 agonist ivuxolimab in advanced cancers. The table came from immunoSEQ multiplex PCR; TCRdb's copy has only in-frame clones and leaves some out. This repertoire shows tens of thousands of clones, 65% to 90% found once; its top ten account for roughly 50%. The sequences come from CD4+ or CD8+ T cells sorted from blood, collected in a trial of the OX40 agonist ivuxolimab. Source of these receptors: an adult with an advanced solid tumor such as melanoma, head and neck, liver or kidney cancer. CDR3s include the opening cysteine and the closing phenylalanine or tryptophan. The D gene is left open where the match is weak. Clone size is given for some rows only: seen once, a few or many times, or a class if the clone is expanded.

abundance | d_gene | j_gene | v_gene | CDR3aa | CDR3nt
many | - | TRBJ1-3 | TRBV9 | CASSPGQSSGNTIYF | TGTGCCAGCAGCCCAGGACAGAGCTCTGGAAACACCATATATTTT
- | - | TRBJ1-2 | TRBV7-9 | CASSPPWTANYGYTF | TGTGCCAGCAGCCCACCTTGGACAGCCAACTATGGCTACACCTTC
- | TRBD2 | TRBJ2-1 | TRBV7-9 | CASSLGFSGPLATYNEQFF | TGTGCCAGCAGCTTAGGGTTTAGCGGGCCCTTAGCGACCTACAATGAGCAGTTCTTC
- | TRBD2 | TRBJ2-3 | TRBV5-1 | CASSFFERLADTDTQYF | TGCGCCAGCAGCTTTTTCGAGCGGCTAGCGGACACAGATACGCAGTATTTT
once | TRBD1 | TRBJ2-7 | TRBV6-5 | CATMDRLREQYF | TGTGCCACCATGGACAGGCTACGCGAGCAGTACTTC
- | - | TRBJ2-3 | TRBV7-2 | CASSLVRTVHPDTQYF | TGTGCCAGCAGCTTAGTTCGGACAGTGCATCCAGATACGCAGTATTTT
few | - | TRBJ2-7 | TRBV4-1 | CASSLSTNNEQYF | TGCGCCAGCAGCTTATCAACGAACAACGAGCAGTACTTC
- | TRBD2 | TRBJ2-7 | TRBV4-2 | CASSLAAGLSYEQYF | TGTGCCAGCAGCTTGGCAGCGGGACTCTCCTACGAGCAGTACTTC
- | - | TRBJ1-2 | TRBV6-1 | CASSEDRGVQLYGYTF | TGTGCCAGCAGTGAAGACCGGGGCGTACAGTTATATGGCTACACCTTC
- | - | TRBJ2-1 | TRBV5-1 | CASSRGMRGSYNEQFF | TGCGCCAGCAGCCGCGGGATGAGAGGCTCCTACAATGAGCAGTTCTTC
- | - | TRBJ2-3 | TRBV7-2 | CASSQGGFSTDTQYF | TGTGCCAGCAGTCAGGGGGGGTTCAGCACAGATACGCAGTATTTT
few | - | TRBJ2-7 | TRBV7-3 | CASSLDPAGLSEQYF | TGTGCCAGCAGCTTAGATCCTGCAGGGCTAAGCGAGCAGTACTTC
few | - | TRBJ1-5 | TRBV20-1 | CSAKDSPLQHF | TGCAGTGCAAAGGACAGTCCCCTCCAGCATTTT
few | - | TRBJ1-1 | TRBV30 | CAWSFDGPNTEAFF | TGTGCCTGGAGTTTCGACGGGCCTAACACTGAAGCTTTCTTT
once | - | TRBJ2-5 | TRBV10-3 | CAISESERRDIWTQYF | TGTGCCATCAGTGAGTCCGAGCGGCGGGACATATGGACCCAGTACTTC
medium-sized | - | TRBJ1-1 | TRBV9 | CASSSPTEAFF | TGTGCCAGCAGCAGCCCCACTGAAGCTTTCTTT
- | TRBD2 | TRBJ2-7 | TRBV9 | CASSVGNSGDYEQYF | TGTGCCAGCAGCGTAGGGAATAGCGGGGACTACGAGCAGTACTTC
- | TRBD1 | TRBJ2-7 | TRBV4-1 | CASSQYRDSSYEQYF | TGCGCCAGCAGCCAATACCGGGACAGCTCCTACGAGCAGTACTTC